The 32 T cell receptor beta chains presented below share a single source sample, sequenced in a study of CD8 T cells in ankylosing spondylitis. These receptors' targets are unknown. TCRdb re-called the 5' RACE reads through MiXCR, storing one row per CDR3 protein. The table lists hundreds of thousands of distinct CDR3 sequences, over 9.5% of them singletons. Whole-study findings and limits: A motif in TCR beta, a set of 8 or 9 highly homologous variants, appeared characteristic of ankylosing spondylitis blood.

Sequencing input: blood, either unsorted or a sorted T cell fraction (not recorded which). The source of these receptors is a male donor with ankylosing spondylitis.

In DNA, the CDR3 is TGTGCCACCCCATATTCTGGGGCCAACGTCCTGACTTTC. Its translation: CATPYSGANVLTF. The rearrangement links TRBV24-1 to TRBJ2-6; D not certain. Trimming cost V 9 bases and J 1 base, with 6 bases left between them. CDR1 is KGHDR and CDR2 is SFDVKD in the germline V gene. The CDR3 spans 13 residues.

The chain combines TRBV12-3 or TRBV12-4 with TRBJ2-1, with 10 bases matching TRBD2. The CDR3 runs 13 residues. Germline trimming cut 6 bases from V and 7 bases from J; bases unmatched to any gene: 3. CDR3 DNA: TGTGCCAGCAGGCTAGCGGGAGTTAATGAGCAGTTCTTC. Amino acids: CASRLAGVNEQFF.

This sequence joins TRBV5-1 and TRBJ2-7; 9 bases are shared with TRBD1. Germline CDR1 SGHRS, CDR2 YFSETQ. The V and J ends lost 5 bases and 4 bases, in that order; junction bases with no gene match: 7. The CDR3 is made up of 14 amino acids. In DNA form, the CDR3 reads TGCGCCAGCAGTTCACGGACAGGGGAGTACGAGCAGTACTTC. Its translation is CASSSRTGEYEQYF.

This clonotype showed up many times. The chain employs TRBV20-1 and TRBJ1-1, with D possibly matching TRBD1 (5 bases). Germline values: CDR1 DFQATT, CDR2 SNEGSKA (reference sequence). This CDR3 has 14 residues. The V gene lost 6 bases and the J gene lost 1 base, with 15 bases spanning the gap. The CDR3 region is CSARPRDWNTEAFF. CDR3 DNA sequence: TGCAGTGCAAGACCCCGGGACTGGAACACTGAAGCTTTCTTT.

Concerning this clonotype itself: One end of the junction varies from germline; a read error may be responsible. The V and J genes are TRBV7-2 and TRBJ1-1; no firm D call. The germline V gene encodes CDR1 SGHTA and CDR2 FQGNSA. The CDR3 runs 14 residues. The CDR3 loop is CASSLGGSRTEAFF. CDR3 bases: TGTGCCAGCAGTTTAGGAGGGTCGAGGACTGAAGCTTTCTTT.

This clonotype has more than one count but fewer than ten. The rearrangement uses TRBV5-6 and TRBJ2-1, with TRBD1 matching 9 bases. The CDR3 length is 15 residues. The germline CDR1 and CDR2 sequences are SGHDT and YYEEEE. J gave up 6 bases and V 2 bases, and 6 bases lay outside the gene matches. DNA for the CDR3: TGTGCCAGCAGCTTTTTGGACAGGGGAGGCAATGAGCAGTTCTTC. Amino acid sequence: CASSFLDRGGNEQFF.

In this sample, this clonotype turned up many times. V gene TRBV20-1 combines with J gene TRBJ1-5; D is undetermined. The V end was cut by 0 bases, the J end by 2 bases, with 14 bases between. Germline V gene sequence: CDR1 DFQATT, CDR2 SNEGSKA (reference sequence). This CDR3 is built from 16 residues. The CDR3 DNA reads TGCAGTGCTAGAGATTTCTCGAGTGGAGGCAATCAGCCCCAGCATTTT. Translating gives CSARDFSSGGNQPQHF.

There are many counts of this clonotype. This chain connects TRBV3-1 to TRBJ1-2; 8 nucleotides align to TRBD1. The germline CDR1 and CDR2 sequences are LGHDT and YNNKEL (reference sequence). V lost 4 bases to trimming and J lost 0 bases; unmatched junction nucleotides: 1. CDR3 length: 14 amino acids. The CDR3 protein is CASSPDRANYGYTF. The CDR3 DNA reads TGTGCCAGCAGCCCGGACAGGGCTAACTATGGCTACACCTTC. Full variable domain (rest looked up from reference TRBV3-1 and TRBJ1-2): DTAVSQTPKYLVTQMGNDKSIKCEQNLGHDTMYWYKQDSKKFLKIMFSYNNKELIINETVPNRFSPKSPDKAHLNLHINSLELGDSAVYFCASSPDRANYGYTFGSGTRLTVV.

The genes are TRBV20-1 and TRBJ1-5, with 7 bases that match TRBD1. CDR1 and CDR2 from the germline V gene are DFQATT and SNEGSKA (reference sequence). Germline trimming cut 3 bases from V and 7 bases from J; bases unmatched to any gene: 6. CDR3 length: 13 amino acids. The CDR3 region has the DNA TGCAGTGCTAGGGTAACAGGGGCCCAGCCCCAGCATTTT. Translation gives CSARVTGAQPQHF.

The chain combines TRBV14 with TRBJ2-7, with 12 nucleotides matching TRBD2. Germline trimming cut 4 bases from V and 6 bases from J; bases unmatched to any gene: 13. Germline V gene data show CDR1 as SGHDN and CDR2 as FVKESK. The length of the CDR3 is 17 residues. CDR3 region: CASSPLRLAGATREQYF. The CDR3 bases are TGTGCCAGCAGCCCGCTGAGACTAGCGGGAGCGACCCGCGAGCAGTACTTC.

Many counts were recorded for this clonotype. CDR3 nucleotides: TGTGCCAGCAGCCCCCGGGACAGATACACCGGGGAGCTGTTTTTT. Residues: CASSPRDRYTGELFF. The J gene is TRBJ2-2, the V gene TRBV3-1, with 7 bases that match TRBD1. This CDR3 spans 15 amino acids. CDR1 LGHDT and CDR2 YNNKEL come from the germline V gene (reference sequence). Unmatched junction bases numbered 5, after V lost 4 bases and J lost 3 bases.

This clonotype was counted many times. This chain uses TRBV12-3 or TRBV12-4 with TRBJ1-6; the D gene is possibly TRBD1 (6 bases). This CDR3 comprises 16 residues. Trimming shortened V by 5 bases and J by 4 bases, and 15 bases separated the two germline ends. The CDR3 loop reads CASSLYRDPYNSPLHF. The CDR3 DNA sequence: TGTGCCAGCAGTCTCTACAGGGACCCTTATAATTCACCCCTCCACTTT.

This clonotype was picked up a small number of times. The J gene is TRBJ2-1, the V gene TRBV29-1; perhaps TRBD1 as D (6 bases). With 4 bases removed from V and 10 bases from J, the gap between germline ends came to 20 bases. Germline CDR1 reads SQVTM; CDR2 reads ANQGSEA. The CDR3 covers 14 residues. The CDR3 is CSVGADSFRKEQFF. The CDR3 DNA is TGCAGCGTTGGTGCGGACAGTTTCAGGAAGGAGCAGTTCTTC.

The chain's CDR3 is CATRTSGSNEQFF. DNA of the CDR3: TGTGCCACCCGGACTAGCGGGAGTAATGAGCAGTTCTTC. The chain links TRBV24-1 to TRBJ2-1, with 13 positions matching TRBD2. V lost 9 bases, J lost 7 bases, and 2 bases stayed unmatched. The length of the CDR3 is 13 residues. Germline lookup yields CDR1 KGHDR and CDR2 SFDVKD.

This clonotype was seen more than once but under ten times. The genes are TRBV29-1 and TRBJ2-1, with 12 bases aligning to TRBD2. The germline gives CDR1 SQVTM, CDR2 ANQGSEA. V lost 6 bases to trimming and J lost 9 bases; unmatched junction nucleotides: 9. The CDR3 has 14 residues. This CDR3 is CSVPGLAGLSEQFF. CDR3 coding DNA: TGCAGCGTGCCTGGACTAGCGGGGCTCAGTGAGCAGTTCTTC.

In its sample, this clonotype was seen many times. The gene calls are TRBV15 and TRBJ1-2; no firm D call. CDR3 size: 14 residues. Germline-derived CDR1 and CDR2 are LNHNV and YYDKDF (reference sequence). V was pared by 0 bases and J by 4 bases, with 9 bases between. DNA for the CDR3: TGTGCCACCAGCAGAGATGAGGGCTTCTATGGCTACACCTTC. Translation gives CATSRDEGFYGYTF.

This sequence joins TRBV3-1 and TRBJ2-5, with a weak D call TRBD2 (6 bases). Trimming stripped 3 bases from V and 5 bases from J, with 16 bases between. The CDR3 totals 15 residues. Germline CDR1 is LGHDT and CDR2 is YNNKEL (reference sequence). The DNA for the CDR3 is TGTGCCAGCAGCCAGCCGGGACTGCAGGAGGAGACCCAGTACTTC. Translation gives CASSQPGLQEETQYF.

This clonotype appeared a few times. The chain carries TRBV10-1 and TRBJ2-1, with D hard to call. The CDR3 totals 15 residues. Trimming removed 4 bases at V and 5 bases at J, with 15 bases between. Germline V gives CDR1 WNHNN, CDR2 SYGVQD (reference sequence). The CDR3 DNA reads TGCGCCAGCAGTGGGACCCCTCAGAGGAACAATGAGCAGTTCTTC. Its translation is CASSGTPQRNNEQFF.

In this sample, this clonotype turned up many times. The CDR3 DNA reads TGCAGTGCTAGCGAGGGCAACTCCTACGAGCAGTACTTC. As protein: CSASEGNSYEQYF. This chain connects TRBV20-1 to TRBJ2-7; D is possibly TRBD2 (5 bases). Germline CDR1 and CDR2: DFQATT and SNEGSKA (reference sequence). Deletions cut 3 bases from V and 0 bases from J, with 9 bases between. The CDR3 runs to 13 residues.

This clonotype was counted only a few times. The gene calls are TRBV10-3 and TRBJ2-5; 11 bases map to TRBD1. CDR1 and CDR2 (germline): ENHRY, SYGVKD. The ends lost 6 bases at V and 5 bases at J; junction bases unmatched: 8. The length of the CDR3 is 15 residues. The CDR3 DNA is TGTGCCATCAGCCAGGGACAGGGGGAAGGGGAGACCCAGTACTTC. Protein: CAISQGQGEGETQYF.

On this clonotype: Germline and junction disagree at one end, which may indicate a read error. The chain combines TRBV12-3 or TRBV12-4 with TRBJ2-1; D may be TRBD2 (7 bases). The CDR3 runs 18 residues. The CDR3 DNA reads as TGTACCAGCAGTTTATGGGGGGCTAGCGGCGGCTCCTACAATGAGCAGTTCTTC. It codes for CTSSLWGASGGSYNEQFF.

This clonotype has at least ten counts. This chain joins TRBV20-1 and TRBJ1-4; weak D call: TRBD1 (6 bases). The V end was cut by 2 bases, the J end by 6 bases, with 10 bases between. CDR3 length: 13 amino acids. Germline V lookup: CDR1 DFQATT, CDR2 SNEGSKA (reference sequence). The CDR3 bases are TGCAGTGCTAGACAGGGGTTCGATGAAAAACTGTTTTTT. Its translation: CSARQGFDEKLFF.

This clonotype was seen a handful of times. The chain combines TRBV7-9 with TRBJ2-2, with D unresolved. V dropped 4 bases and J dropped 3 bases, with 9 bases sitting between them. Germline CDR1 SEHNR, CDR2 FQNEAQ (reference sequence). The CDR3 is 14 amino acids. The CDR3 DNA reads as TGTGCCAGCAGCTCCGACGCGGACACCGGGGAGCTGTTTTTT. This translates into CASSSDADTGELFF.

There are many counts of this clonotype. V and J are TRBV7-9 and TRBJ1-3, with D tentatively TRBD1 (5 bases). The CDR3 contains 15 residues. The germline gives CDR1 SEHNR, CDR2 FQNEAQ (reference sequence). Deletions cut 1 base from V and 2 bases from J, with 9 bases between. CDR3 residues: CASSLESGAGNTIYF. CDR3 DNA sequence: TGTGCCAGCAGCTTAGAGTCGGGGGCTGGAAACACCATATATTTT.

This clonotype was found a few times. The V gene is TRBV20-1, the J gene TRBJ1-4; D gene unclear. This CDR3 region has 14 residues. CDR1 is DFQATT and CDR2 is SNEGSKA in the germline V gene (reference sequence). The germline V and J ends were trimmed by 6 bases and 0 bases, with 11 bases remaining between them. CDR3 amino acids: CSAARDATNEKLFF. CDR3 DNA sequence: TGCAGTGCAGCCAGAGATGCAACTAATGAAAAACTGTTTTTT.

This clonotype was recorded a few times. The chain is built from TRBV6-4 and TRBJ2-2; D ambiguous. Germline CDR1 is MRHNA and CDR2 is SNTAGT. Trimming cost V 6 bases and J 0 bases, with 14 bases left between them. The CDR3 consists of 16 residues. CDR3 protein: CASSSEWGSNTGELFF. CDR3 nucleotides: TGTGCCAGCAGCTCGGAGTGGGGTTCGAACACCGGGGAGCTGTTTTTT.

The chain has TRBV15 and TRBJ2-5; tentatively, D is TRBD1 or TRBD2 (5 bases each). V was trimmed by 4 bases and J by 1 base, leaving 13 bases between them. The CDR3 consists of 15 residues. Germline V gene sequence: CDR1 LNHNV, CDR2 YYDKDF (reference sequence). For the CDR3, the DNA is TGTGCCACCAGCAAGAATTTGGGGACCCAAGAGACCCAGTACTTC. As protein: CATSKNLGTQETQYF. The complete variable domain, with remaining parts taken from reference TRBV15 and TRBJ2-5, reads DAMVIQNPRYQVTQFGKPVTLSCSQTLNHNVMYWYQQKSSQAPKLLFHYYDKDFNNEADTPDNFQSRRPNTSFCFLDIRSPGLGDTAMYLCATSKNLGTQETQYFGPGTRLLVL.

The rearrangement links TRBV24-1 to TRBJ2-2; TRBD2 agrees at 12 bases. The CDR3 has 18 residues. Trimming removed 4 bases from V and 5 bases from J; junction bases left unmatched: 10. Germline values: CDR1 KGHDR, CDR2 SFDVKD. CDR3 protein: CATSDPGLAGRRTGELFF. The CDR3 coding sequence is TGTGCCACCAGTGACCCCGGACTAGCGGGACGACGAACCGGGGAGCTGTTTTTT.

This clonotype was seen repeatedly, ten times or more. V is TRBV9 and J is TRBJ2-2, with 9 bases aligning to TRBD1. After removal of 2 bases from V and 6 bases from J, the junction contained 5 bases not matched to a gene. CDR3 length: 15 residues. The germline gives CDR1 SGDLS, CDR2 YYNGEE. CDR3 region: CASSVRGQGPGELFF. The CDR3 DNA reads TGTGCCAGCAGCGTCCGGGGACAGGGACCCGGGGAGCTGTTTTTT. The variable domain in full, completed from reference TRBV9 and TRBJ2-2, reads DSGVTQTPKHLITATGQRVTLRCSPRSGDLSVYWYQQSLDQGLQFLIQYYNGEERAKGNILERFSAQQFPDLHSELNLSSLELGDSALYFCASSVRGQGPGELFFGEGSRLTVL.

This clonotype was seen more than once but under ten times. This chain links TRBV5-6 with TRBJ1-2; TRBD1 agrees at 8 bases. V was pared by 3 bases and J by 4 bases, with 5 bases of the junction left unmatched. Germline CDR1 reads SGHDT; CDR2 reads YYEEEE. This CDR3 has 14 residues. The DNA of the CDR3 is TGTGCCAGCAGCTACGACAGGGGCCTCTATGGCTACACCTTC. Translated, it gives CASSYDRGLYGYTF.

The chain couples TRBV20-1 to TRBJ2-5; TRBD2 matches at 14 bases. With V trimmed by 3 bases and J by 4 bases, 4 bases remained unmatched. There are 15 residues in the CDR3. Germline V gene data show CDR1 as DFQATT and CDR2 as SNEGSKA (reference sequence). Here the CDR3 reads CSARRLAGGRETQYF. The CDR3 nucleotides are TGCAGTGCTAGGCGACTAGCGGGAGGGCGAGAGACCCAGTACTTC.

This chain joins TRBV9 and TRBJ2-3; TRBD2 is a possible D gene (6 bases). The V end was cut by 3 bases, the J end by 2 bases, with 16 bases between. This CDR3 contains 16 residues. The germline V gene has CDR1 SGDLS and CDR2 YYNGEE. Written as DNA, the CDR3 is TGTGCCAGCAGCGCCGGGAGCGGGCACCCCACAGATACGCAGTATTTT. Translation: CASSAGSGHPTDTQYF.